Below, 17 T cell receptor beta chains from the same sample are listed, as sequenced in a study of CD8 T cells in Susac syndrome. After extraction with the RNeasy kit, about 0.5 to 1 ug of the RNA was reverse transcribed using random hexamers. TCRdb redid the calling of the immunoSEQ multiplex PCR reads with MiXCR, one entry per CDR3 protein. The table has 120,000 or so distinct CDR3 sequences, around 96% seen once. The sequenced sample was CD8+ T cells from PBMCs. The receptors here all came from a human donor with Susac syndrome.

This clonotype was found once. This rearrangement joins TRBV6-5 to TRBJ2-5, with D possibly called TRBD1 or TRBD2 (5 bases each). The V end lost 2 bases, the J end lost 4 bases, and 17 bases lay between the germline ends. This CDR3 is built from 16 residues. Germline V gene data show CDR1 as MNHEY and CDR2 as SVGAGI. This CDR3 is CASSYEVEGPGETQYF. In nucleotides, the CDR3 is TGTGCCAGCAGTTACGAGGTAGAGGGACCCGGAGAGACCCAGTACTTC.

The V call is TRBV12-3 or TRBV12-4, the J call TRBJ2-7, with unresolved D. Trimming cost V 2 bases and J 4 bases, with 12 bases left between them. The CDR3 runs to 14 residues. In nucleotides, the CDR3 is TGTGCCAGCAGTTTAAGTCCGGACGGTTACGAGCAGTACTTC. Amino acids: CASSLSPDGYEQYF.

The chain combines TRBV2 with TRBJ2-7; D is possibly TRBD1 (6 bases). Trimming took 4 bases from V and 2 from J, leaving 6 bases between them. CDR3 length: 12 amino acids. Germline V gene sequence: CDR1 SNHLY, CDR2 FYNNEI. The CDR3 loop is CASSAGAYEQYF. The CDR3 DNA reads TGTGCCAGCAGTGCAGGGGCCTACGAGCAGTACTTC.

J is TRBJ2-5 and V is TRBV20-1; TRBD1 matches 8 bases. J was trimmed by 2 bases and V by 4 bases; bases with no gene match: 9. This CDR3 spans 15 amino acids. CDR1 and CDR2 (germline): DFQATT, SNEGSKA (reference sequence). CDR3 in amino acids: CSATQWTGRQETQYF. Written as DNA, the CDR3 is TGCAGTGCTACTCAGTGGACAGGGAGGCAAGAGACCCAGTACTTC.

This sequence joins TRBV4-1 and TRBJ1-3; D uncertain. CDR3 length: 16 amino acids. Trimming stripped 3 bases from V and 2 bases from J, with 14 bases between. The germline CDR1 and CDR2 sequences are MGHRA and YSYEKL. The CDR3 protein is CASSQNLRKAGNTIYF. The CDR3 DNA follows: TGCGCCAGCAGCCAGAACCTTAGGAAGGCTGGAAACACCATATATTTT.

The V call is TRBV12-3 or TRBV12-4, the J call TRBJ1-1, with TRBD1 matching 7 bases. Trimming at V came to 6 bases and at J to 3 bases, leaving 10 bases not matched to a gene. The CDR3 has 15 residues. The CDR3: CASSAGRDRYTEAFF. The DNA of the CDR3 is TGTGCCAGCAGCGCCGGCCGGGACAGATACACTGAAGCTTTCTTT.

The chain recombines TRBV19 with TRBJ1-1; the match to TRBD1 covers 7 bases. This CDR3 has 13 amino acids. V gave up 1 base and J gave up 8 bases; unmatched junction bases: 4. Germline lookup yields CDR1 LNHDA and CDR2 SQIVND (reference sequence). The CDR3 DNA follows: TGTGCCAGTAGTATAGCAACAGGGGAGGAAGCTTTCTTT. Translation: CASSIATGEEAFF.

This chain uses TRBV25-1 with TRBJ1-2; possibly TRBD1 for D (6 bases). The CDR3 has 12 residues. Looked up from germline, CDR1 is MGHDK and CDR2 is SYGVNS. The germline V and J ends were trimmed by 3 bases and 5 bases, with 7 bases remaining between them. DNA for the CDR3: TGTGCCAGCAGTGAGCAGGGGTATGGCTACACCTTC. It yields the protein CASSEQGYGYTF.

The rearrangement joins TRBV5-1 to TRBJ1-6; D ambiguous. CDR1 is SGHRS, CDR2 YFSETQ, per germline. The CDR3 totals 18 residues. Trimming cost V 2 bases and J 0 bases, with 15 bases left between them. DNA of the CDR3: TGCGCCAGCAGCTTACGCGTCCGAAGGAGCTCCTATAATTCACCCCTCCACTTT. This encodes CASSLRVRRSSYNSPLHF.

CDR3 loop: CASSSDPETQYF. CDR3 DNA: TGTGCCAGCAGCTCTGACCCGGAGACCCAGTACTTC. The chain links TRBV5-6 to TRBJ2-5; D is uncertain. Germline assignment: CDR1 SGHDT and CDR2 YYEEEE. The CDR3 sequence is 12 residues long. Trimming stripped 3 bases from V and 5 bases from J, with 8 bases between.

V usage is TRBV12-5 and J usage is TRBJ1-1; no definite D call. The CDR3 totals 12 residues. From germline, CDR1 is LGHNT and CDR2 FRNRAP. V lost 3 bases and J lost 1, with 3 bases in between. The CDR3 reads CASGLGNTEAFF. In DNA, the CDR3 is TGTGCTAGTGGTTTAGGGAACACTGAAGCTTTCTTT.

V and J are TRBV28 and TRBJ2-1; 7 bases map to TRBD1. The CDR3 length is 15 residues. V was clipped by 5 bases and J by 6 bases; unmatched bases: 10. CDR1 is MDHEN, CDR2 SYDVKM, per germline. CDR3 protein: CASSEDREAGNEQFF. The CDR3, as DNA: TGTGCCAGCAGTGAAGACAGGGAAGCCGGCAATGAGCAGTTCTTC.

The V call is TRBV3-1, the J call TRBJ2-6; no firm D call. Germline V gene data show CDR1 as LGHDT and CDR2 as YNNKEL (reference sequence). Trimming shortened V by 5 bases and J by 0 bases, and 8 bases separated the two germline ends. The CDR3 totals 15 residues. The CDR3 sequence: CASSVPRSGANVLTF. The CDR3 DNA reads as TGTGCCAGCAGCGTCCCCCGCTCTGGGGCCAACGTCCTGACTTTC.

This chain joins TRBV5-4 and TRBJ1-2; 10 bases map to TRBD1. J lost 6 bases, V lost 4 bases, and 6 bases had no gene match. The length of the CDR3 is 14 residues. The germline gives CDR1 SGHNT, CDR2 YYREEE (reference sequence). The CDR3 reads CASSMGQGTDGYTF. The CDR3 DNA reads as TGTGCCAGCAGCATGGGACAGGGGACTGATGGCTACACCTTC. The full variable domain, its missing parts supplied by reference TRBV5-4 and TRBJ1-2, is ETGVTQSPTHLIKTRGQQVTLRCSSQSGHNTVSWYQQALGQGPQFIFQYYREEENGRGNFPPRFSGLQFPNYSSELNVNALELDDSALYLCASSMGQGTDGYTFGSGTRLTVV.

The V call is TRBV29-1, the J call TRBJ1-2; D unclear. The length of the CDR3 is 14 residues. V lost 2 bases to trimming and J lost 4 bases, with 14 bases between them. CDR1 SQVTM and CDR2 ANQGSEA come from the germline V gene. In DNA form, the CDR3 reads TGCAGCGTTGAAACTGATCCAGCCTCCTATGGCTACACCTTC. Translated, it gives CSVETDPASYGYTF.

The chain joins TRBV4-1 to TRBJ1-1; TRBD1 matches at 7 bases. This CDR3 contains 15 residues. J was trimmed by 1 base and V by 4 bases; bases with no gene match: 6. CDR1 MGHRA and CDR2 YSYEKL come from the germline V gene. CDR3 sequence reads: CASSPTTGTNTEAFF. The DNA for the CDR3 is TGCGCCAGCAGCCCTACGACAGGGACGAACACTGAAGCTTTCTTT.

Here the CDR3 reads CASSYSTGPPDEQYF. The CDR3 DNA reads TGTGCCAGCAGTTACTCGACGGGGCCCCCAGACGAGCAGTACTTC. J is TRBJ2-7 and V is TRBV6-5, with D perhaps matching TRBD1 or TRBD2 (5 bases each). Between the trimmed V and J ends, which lost 0 bases and 5 bases, there was a span of 14 bases. This CDR3 has 15 residues. CDR1 is MNHEY and CDR2 is SVGAGI in the germline V gene.